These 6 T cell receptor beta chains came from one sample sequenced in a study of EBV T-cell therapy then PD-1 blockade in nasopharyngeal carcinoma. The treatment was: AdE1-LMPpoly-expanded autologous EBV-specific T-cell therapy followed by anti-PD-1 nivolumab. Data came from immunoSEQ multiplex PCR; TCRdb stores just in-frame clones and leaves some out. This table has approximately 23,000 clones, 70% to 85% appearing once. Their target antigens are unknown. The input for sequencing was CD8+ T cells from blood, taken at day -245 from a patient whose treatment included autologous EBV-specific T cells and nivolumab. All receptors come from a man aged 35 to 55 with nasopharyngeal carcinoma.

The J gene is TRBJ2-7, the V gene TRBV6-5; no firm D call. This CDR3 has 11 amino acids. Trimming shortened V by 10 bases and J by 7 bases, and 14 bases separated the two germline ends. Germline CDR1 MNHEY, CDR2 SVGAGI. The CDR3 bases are TGTGCCACTTTAAGGTGGGGAGAGCAGTACTTC. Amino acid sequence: CATLRWGEQYF.

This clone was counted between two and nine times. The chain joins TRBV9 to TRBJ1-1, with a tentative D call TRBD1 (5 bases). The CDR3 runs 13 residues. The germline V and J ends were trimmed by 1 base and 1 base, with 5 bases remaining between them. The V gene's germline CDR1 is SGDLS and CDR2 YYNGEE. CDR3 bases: TGTGCCAGCAGCGTAAGGGGGAACACTGAAGCTTTCTTT. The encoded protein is CASSVRGNTEAFF.

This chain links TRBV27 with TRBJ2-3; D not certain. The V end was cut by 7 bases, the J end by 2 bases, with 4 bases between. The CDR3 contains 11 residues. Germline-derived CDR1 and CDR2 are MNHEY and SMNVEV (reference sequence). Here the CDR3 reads CASKDTDTQYF. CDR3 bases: TGTGCCAGCAAGGACACAGATACGCAGTATTTT.

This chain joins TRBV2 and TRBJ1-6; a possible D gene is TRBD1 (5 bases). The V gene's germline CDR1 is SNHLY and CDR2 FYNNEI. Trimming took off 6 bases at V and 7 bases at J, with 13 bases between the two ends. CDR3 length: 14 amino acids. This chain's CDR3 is CASSPDSENSPLHF. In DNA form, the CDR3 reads TGTGCCAGCAGCCCTGACAGCGAGAATTCACCCCTCCACTTT. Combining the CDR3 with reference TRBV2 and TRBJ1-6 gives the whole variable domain EPEVTQTPSHQVTQMGQEVILRCVPISNHLYFYWYRQILGQKVEFLVSFYNNEISEKSEIFDDQFSVERPDGSNFTLKIRSTKLEDSAMYFCASSPDSENSPLHFGNGTRLTVT.

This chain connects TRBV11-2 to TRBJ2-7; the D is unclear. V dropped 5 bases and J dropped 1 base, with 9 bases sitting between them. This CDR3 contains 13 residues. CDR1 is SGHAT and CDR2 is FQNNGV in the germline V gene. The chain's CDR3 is CASSPTTSYEQYF. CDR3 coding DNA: TGTGCCAGCAGCCCCACCACTTCCTACGAGCAGTACTTC.

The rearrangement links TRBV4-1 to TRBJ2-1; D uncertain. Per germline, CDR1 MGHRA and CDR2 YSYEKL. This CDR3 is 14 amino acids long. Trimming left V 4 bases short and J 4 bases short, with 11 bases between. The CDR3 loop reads CASSLEPLYNEQFF. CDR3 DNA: TGCGCCAGCAGCCTCGAGCCATTATACAATGAGCAGTTCTTC.